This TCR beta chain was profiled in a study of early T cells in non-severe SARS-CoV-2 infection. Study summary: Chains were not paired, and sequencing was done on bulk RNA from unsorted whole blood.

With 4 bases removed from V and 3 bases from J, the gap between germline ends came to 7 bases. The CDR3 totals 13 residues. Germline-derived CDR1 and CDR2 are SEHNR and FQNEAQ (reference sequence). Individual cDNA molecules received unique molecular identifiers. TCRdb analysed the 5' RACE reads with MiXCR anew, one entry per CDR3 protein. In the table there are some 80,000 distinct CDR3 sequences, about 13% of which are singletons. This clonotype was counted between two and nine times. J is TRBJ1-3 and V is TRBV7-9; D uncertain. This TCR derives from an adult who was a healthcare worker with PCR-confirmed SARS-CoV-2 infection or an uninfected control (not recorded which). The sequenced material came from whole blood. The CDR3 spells CASSSGGGNTIYF. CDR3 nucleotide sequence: TGTGCCAGCAGCTCCGGAGGTGGAAACACCATATATTTT.